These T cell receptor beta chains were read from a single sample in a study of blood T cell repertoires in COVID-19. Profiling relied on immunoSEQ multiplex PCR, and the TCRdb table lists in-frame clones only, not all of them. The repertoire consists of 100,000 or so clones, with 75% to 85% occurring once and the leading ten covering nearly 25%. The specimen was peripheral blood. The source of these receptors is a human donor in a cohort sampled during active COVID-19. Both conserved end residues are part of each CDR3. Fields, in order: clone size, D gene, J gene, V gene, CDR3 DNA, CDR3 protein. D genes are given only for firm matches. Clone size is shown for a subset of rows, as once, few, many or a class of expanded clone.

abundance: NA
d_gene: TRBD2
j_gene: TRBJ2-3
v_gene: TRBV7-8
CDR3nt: TGTGCCAGCAGCATAACTAGCGGGAGAGGTACAGATACGCAGTATTTT
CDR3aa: CASSITSGRGTDTQYF

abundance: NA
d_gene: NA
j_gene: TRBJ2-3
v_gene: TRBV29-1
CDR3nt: TGCAGCGTTGAAGACCGAGGTACAGATACGCAGTATTTT
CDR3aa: CSVEDRGTDTQYF

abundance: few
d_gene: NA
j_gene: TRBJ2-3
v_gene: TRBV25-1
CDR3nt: TGTGCCAGCACGGGAGACACAGATACGCAGTATTTT
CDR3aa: CASTGDTDTQYF

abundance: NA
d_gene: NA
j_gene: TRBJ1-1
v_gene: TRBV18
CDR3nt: TGTGCCAGCTCACCACCGAACAGAATGAACACTGAAGCTTTCTTT
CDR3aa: CASSPPNRMNTEAFF

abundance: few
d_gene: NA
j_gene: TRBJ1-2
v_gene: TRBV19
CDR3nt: TGTGCCAGTAGTGGTTTTTCCACACCTTATGGCTACACCTTC
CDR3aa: CASSGFSTPYGYTF

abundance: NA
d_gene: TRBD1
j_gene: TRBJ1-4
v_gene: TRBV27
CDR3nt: TGTGCCAGCAGTTTATTCACAGGGGGCAATGAAAAACTGTTTTTT
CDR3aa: CASSLFTGGNEKLFF

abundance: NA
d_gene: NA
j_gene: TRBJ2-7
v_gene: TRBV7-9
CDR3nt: TGTGCCAGCAGCCGAGGACAGACTTTCTCCTACGAGCAGTACTTC
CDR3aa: CASSRGQTFSYEQYF

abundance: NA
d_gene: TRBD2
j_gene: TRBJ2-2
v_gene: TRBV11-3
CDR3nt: TGTGCCAGCAGCCCCGGGACTAGCGGATTTACCGGGGAGCTGTTTTTT
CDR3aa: CASSPGTSGFTGELFF

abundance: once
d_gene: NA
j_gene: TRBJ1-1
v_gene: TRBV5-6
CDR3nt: TGTGCCAGCGATACTAGAGAGGGATTACCCAAAGCTGAAGCTTTCTTT
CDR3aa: CASDTREGLPKAEAFF

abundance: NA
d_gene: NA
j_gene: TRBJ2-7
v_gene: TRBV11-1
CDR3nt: TGTGCCAGCAGCTGGTCAGGGGACGCCTACGAGCAGTACTTC
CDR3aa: CASSWSGDAYEQYF

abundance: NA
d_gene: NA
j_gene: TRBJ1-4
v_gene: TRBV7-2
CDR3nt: TGTGCCAGCAGCTTAGCCCTGACTCCCCCCAATGAAAAACTGTTTTTT
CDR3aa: CASSLALTPPNEKLFF

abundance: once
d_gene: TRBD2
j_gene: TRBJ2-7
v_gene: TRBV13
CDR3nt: TGTGCCAGCAGCTATGACAGGGGACTAGCGGGACAACTACGCGGGCAGTACTTC
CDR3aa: CASSYDRGLAGQLRGQYF

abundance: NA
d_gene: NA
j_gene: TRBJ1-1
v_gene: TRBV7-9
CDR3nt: TGTGCCAGCAGCTCGGGACAGAACACTGAAGCTTTCTTT
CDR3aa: CASSSGQNTEAFF

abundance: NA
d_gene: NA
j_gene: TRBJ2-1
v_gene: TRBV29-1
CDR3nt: TGCAGCGTCCTACCGTGGGGCCAGGAGCAGTTCTTC
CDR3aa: CSVLPWGQEQFF

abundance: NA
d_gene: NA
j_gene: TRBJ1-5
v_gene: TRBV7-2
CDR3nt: TGTGCCAGCAGCTTAGGGACAGCCTATCAGCCCCAGCATTTT
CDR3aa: CASSLGTAYQPQHF

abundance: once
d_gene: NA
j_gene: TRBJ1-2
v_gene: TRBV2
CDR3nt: TGTGCCAGCAGTGAGGGAGGGCACGGAGGCTATGGCTACACCTTC
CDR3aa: CASSEGGHGGYGYTF

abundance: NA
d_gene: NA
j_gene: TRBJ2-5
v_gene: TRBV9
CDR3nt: TGTGCCAGCAGTGATGCAGGGGAGACCCAGTACTTC
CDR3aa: CASSDAGETQYF

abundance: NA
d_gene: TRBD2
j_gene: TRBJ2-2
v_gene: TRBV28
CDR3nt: TGTGCCAGCAGTACCCGGGCGGGAGCGGACACCGGGGAGCTGTTTTTT
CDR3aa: CASSTRAGADTGELFF

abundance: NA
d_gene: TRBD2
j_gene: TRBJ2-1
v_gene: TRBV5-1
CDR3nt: TGCGCCAGCAGGTTGGCGAGCGGGAGGGCCCTGTTCTTC
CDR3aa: CASRLASGRALFF

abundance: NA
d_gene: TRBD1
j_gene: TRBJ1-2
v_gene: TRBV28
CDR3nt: TGTGCCAGCAGAACAGGGGGCTATGGCTACACCTTC
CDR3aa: CASRTGGYGYTF

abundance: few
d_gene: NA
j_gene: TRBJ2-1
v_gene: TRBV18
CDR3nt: TGTGCCAGCTCAGACTACGAGCGGACGCTTATATTTGACTACAATGAGCAGTTCTTC
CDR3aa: CASSDYERTLIFDYNEQFF

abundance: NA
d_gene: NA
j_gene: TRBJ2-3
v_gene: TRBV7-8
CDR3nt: TGTGCCAGCAGCAGCAGGAGGGCAGATACGCAGTATTTT
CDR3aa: CASSSRRADTQYF

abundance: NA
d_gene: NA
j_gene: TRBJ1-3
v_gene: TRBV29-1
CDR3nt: TGCAGCGTTGAAATCTACCGAACTTCTGGAAACACCATATATTTT
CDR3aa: CSVEIYRTSGNTIYF

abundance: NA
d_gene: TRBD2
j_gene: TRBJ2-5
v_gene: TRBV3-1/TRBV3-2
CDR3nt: TGTGCCAGCAGCCAAAATCTAGCGGGAGAGACCCAGTACTTC
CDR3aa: CASSQNLAGETQYF

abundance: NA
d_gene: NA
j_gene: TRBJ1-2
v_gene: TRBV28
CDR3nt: TGTGCCAGCAGTTTGAAATCAGGGGTTGGTGGCTACACCTTC
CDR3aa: CASSLKSGVGGYTF

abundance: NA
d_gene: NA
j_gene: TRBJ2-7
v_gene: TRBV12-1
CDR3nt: TGTGCCAGCAGCTTTAGGGGCCCCACCCCGGGACTAGCGGGTAACAACTCCTACGAGCAGTACTTC
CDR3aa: CASSFRGPTPGLAGNNSYEQYF

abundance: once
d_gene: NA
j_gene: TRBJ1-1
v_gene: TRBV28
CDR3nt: TGTGCCAGCAGTATCCCCGCAGGGACATGGAACACTGAAGCTTTCTTT
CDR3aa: CASSIPAGTWNTEAFF

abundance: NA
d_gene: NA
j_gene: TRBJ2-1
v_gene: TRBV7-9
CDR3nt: TGTGCCAGCAGCTTAGATGGGCGGGGAACCTACAATGAGCAGTTCTTC
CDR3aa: CASSLDGRGTYNEQFF

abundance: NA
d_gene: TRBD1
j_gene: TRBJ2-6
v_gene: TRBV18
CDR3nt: TGTGCCAGCTCAGCGGGACAGGGGTCGTCTGGGGCCAACGTCCTGACTTTC
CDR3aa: CASSAGQGSSGANVLTF

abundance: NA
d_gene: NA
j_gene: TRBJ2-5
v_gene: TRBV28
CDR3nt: TGTGCCAGCAGACCGACAGTGTCGGCGGAGACCCAGTACTTC
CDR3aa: CASRPTVSAETQYF

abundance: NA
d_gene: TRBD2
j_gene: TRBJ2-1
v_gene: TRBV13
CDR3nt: TGTGCCAGCAGCCGCCTAGCGGGAGCCTACAATGAGCAGTTCTTC
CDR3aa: CASSRLAGAYNEQFF

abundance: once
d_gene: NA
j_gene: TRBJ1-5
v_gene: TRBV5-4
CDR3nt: TGTGCCAGGGTCTTGGGCAGGTATTTT
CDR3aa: CARVLGRYF

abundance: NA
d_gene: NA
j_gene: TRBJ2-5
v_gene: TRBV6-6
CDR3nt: TGTGCCAGCAGTTACCCCCCCGGTGAGGAGACCCAGTACTTC
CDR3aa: CASSYPPGEETQYF

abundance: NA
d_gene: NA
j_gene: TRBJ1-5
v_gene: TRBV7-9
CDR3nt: TGTGCCAGCAGCTTATCAGGCGTCAGGGACATTGGTCAGCCCCAGCATTTT
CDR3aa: CASSLSGVRDIGQPQHF

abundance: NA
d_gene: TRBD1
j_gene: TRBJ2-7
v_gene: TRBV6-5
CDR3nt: TGTGCCAGCAGCATCACAGGGGATAGGACCTACGAGCAGTACTTC
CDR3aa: CASSITGDRTYEQYF

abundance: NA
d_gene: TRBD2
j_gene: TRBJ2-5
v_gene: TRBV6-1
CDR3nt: TGTGCCAGCAGTGAAGCGGGAGGGTACCAAGAGACCCAGTACTTC
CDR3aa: CASSEAGGYQETQYF

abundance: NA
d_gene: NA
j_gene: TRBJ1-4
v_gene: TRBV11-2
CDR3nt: TGTGCCAGCAGTGATAACTCTAATGAAAAACTGTTTTTT
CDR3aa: CASSDNSNEKLFF

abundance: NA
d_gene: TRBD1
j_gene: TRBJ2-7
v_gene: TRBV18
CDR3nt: TGTGCCAGCTCGGAGGGACAGGGGGAAAGGTACGAGCAGTACTTC
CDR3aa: CASSEGQGERYEQYF

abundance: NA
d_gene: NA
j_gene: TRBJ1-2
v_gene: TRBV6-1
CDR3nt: TGTGCCAGCAGTGAAGCTCATCGGGGGGCCTTGTTTGGGAACTATGGCTACACCTTC
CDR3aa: CASSEAHRGALFGNYGYTF

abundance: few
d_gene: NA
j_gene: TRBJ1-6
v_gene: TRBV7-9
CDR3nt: TGTGCCAGCAGCTCCCTCGGCGGGCCGGGAACACCCCTCCACTTT
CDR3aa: CASSSLGGPGTPLHF

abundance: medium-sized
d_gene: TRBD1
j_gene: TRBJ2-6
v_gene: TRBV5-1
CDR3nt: TGCGCCAGCACCCCGGGACAGGAGGCTGGGGCCAACGTCCTGACTTTC
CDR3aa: CASTPGQEAGANVLTF

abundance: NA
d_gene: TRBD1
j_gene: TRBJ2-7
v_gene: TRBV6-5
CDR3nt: TGTGCCAGCAGTTACCGTGAACAGGGGGGATTCTACGAGCAGTACTTC
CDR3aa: CASSYREQGGFYEQYF

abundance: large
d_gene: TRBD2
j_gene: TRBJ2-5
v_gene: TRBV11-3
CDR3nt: TGTGCCAGCAGCCGCGGGACTAGCGGGACAGAGACCCAGTACTTC
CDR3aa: CASSRGTSGTETQYF

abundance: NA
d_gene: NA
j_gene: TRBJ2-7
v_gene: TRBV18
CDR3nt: TGTGCCAGCTCACCCCGGGACTCCCACTACGAGCAGTACTTC
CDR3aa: CASSPRDSHYEQYF

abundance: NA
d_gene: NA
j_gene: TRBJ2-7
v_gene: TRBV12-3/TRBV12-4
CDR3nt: TGTGCCAGCAGTTCTGGGACTGACTACGAGCAGTACTTC
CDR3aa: CASSSGTDYEQYF

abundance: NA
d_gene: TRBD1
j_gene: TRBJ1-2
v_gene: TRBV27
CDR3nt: TGTGCCACCTCAGGGGGCCAGGGTATCTATGGCTACACCTTC
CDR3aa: CATSGGQGIYGYTF

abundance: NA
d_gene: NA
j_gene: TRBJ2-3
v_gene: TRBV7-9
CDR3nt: TGTGCCAGCAGCTTTTACAGGTTATCTTACGGTACGCAGTATTTT
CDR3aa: CASSFYRLSYGTQYF